These 26 T cell receptor beta chains were all obtained from the same sample, sequenced in a study of shared clonotypes between healthy human individuals. Produced via immunoSEQ multiplex PCR; TCRdb's table is partial and in-frame only. The sample has about 520,000 clones, around 96% seen once. Sequencing was carried out using naive CD4+ T cells sorted from blood. Subset in this sample: CD45RA+ positively selected. These receptors came from a woman aged 25 to 39 in good health.

The rearrangement links TRBV5-1 to TRBJ1-2; TRBD1 matches at 12 bases. The CDR3 consists of 16 residues. V was pared by 4 bases and J by 8 bases, with 12 bases of the junction left unmatched. CDR1 and CDR2 (germline): SGHRS, YFSETQ. The CDR3 DNA sequence: TGCGCCAGCAGCGGGCAGAGGGGACAGGGGGCCAGAGGCTACACCTTC. Its protein product is CASSGQRGQGARGYTF.

The rearrangement joins TRBV19 to TRBJ2-1; TRBD1 matches at 7 bases. There are 14 residues in the CDR3. J lost 2 bases, V lost 7 bases, and 5 bases had no gene match. The germline V gene has CDR1 LNHDA and CDR2 SQIVND (reference sequence). The CDR3, as DNA: TGTGCCAGTAAACAGGGGTGGACCTACAATGAGCAGTTCTTC. Residues: CASKQGWTYNEQFF. Full variable domain (rest looked up from reference TRBV19 and TRBJ2-1): DGGITQSPKYLFRKEGQNVTLSCEQNLNHDAMYWYRQDPGQGLRLIYYSQIVNDFQKGDIAEGYSVSREKKESFPLTVTSAQKNPTAFYLCASKQGWTYNEQFFGPGTRLTVL.

V is TRBV28 and J is TRBJ2-7; 8 nucleotides line up with TRBD2. V lost 2 bases, J lost 4 bases, and 4 bases stayed unmatched. Germline CDR1 MDHEN, CDR2 SYDVKM. The CDR3 length is 14 residues. CDR3 coding DNA: TGTGCCAGCAGTTTAAGCGGGAGACGGTACGAGCAGTACTTC. Protein sequence: CASSLSGRRYEQYF. The full variable domain, completed using reference TRBV28 and TRBJ2-7, is DVKVTQSSRYLVKRTGEKVFLECVQDMDHENMFWYRQDPGLGLRLIYFSYDVKMKEKGDIPEGYSVSREKKERFSLILESASTNQTSMYLCASSLSGRRYEQYFGPGTRLTVT.

V is TRBV28 and J is TRBJ1-2, with D perhaps TRBD1 (6 bases). The CDR3 runs 12 residues. Trimming stripped 6 bases from V and 4 bases from J, with 9 bases between. Per germline, CDR1 MDHEN and CDR2 SYDVKM. CDR3 sequence: CASRNRVYGYTF. The CDR3 DNA is TGTGCCAGCAGAAACAGGGTCTATGGCTACACCTTC.

The rearrangement uses TRBV27 and TRBJ2-7; 11 bases are a match to TRBD2. Trimming removed 4 bases from V and 4 bases from J; junction bases left unmatched: 3. Germline values: CDR1 MNHEY, CDR2 SMNVEV (reference sequence). This CDR3 spans 14 amino acids. The chain's CDR3 is CASSSLAGAYEQYF. CDR3 coding DNA: TGTGCCAGCAGTTCACTAGCGGGAGCTTACGAGCAGTACTTC.

The J gene is TRBJ1-1, the V gene TRBV27; 7 nucleotides agree with TRBD1. This CDR3 region has 14 residues. The V gene end was trimmed by 6 bases and the J gene end by 5 bases; junction bases not matched to a gene: 9. Germline lookup yields CDR1 MNHEY and CDR2 SMNVEV (reference sequence). The CDR3 DNA reads as TGTGCCAGCAGGCCCACAGGGGTTGATACTGAAGCTTTCTTT. It translates to CASRPTGVDTEAFF.

J is TRBJ1-6 and V is TRBV6-5; D is unclear. Germline V CDR1 and CDR2: MNHEY, SVGAGI. The CDR3 runs to 15 residues. The V gene lost 0 bases and the J gene lost 6 bases, with 9 bases spanning the gap. The DNA of the CDR3 is TGTGCCAGCAGTTACTCGCGGGCGCGTAATTCACCCCTCCACTTT. Translated, it gives CASSYSRARNSPLHF.

The V call is TRBV6-1, the J call TRBJ1-2; D is uncertain. CDR1 and CDR2 from the germline V gene are MNHNS and SASEGT. With 6 bases removed from V and 1 base from J, the gap between germline ends came to 9 bases. This CDR3 has 13 amino acids. CDR3 sequence reads: CASRLAINYGYTF. Here the CDR3 DNA reads TGTGCCAGCAGACTGGCGATTAACTATGGCTACACCTTC.

V is TRBV30 and J is TRBJ1-2; 7 nucleotides agree with TRBD1. Germline V CDR1 and CDR2: GTSNPN, SVGIG (reference sequence). The CDR3 runs to 17 residues. V gave up 3 bases and J gave up 2 bases; unmatched junction bases: 15. CDR3 sequence reads: CAWSTRGGGQRNYGYTF. In DNA, the CDR3 is TGTGCCTGGAGCACACGGGGAGGGGGACAGCGAAACTATGGCTACACCTTC.

This clone appeared a single time. The V gene is TRBV6-1, the J gene TRBJ2-5, with TRBD1 as a possible D gene (5 bases). V was cut by 6 bases and J by 7 bases, with 18 bases left in between. The germline V gene has CDR1 MNHNS and CDR2 SASEGT. The CDR3 is 14 residues long. In DNA form, the CDR3 reads TGTGCCAGCAGCGCAAGGGGTCCCCCGGGGACCCAGTACTTC. Protein sequence: CASSARGPPGTQYF.

The V and J genes are TRBV4-1 and TRBJ1-2; 7 bases map to TRBD1. Germline CDR1 is MGHRA and CDR2 is YSYEKL. This CDR3 comprises 14 residues. V dropped 3 bases and J dropped 3; count of bases not matched to a gene: 4. CDR3 residues: CASSQGDRDYGYTF. The DNA for the CDR3 is TGCGCCAGCAGCCAGGGCGACAGGGACTATGGCTACACCTTC.

The chain combines TRBV6-6 with TRBJ2-3; the D call may be TRBD1 or TRBD2 (5 bases each). The ends were cut back, 3 bases at V and 1 base at J, with 11 bases in the middle. CDR3 size: 15 residues. The germline V gene encodes CDR1 MNHNY and CDR2 SVGAGI (reference sequence). Here the CDR3 DNA reads TGTGCCAGCAGTTATGAGGGGAAGGGCACAGATACGCAGTATTTT. Encoded protein: CASSYEGKGTDTQYF.

The CDR3 nucleotides read TGTGCCAGCAGCTTAAGGGACAGGGGAGGCACTGAAGCTTTCTTT. It specifies CASSLRDRGGTEAFF. This chain uses TRBV7-6 with TRBJ1-1, with 10 bases aligning to TRBD1. The ends lost 2 bases at V and 4 bases at J; junction bases unmatched: 4. Germline CDR1 and CDR2: SGHVS and FNYEAQ. CDR3 length: 15 residues. Full variable domain (remainder filled in from reference TRBV7-6 and TRBJ1-1): GAGVSQSPRYKVTKRGQDVALRCDPISGHVSLYWYRQALGQGPEFLTYFNYEAQQDKSGLPNDRFSAERPEGSISTLTIQRTEQRDSAMYRCASSLRDRGGTEAFFGQGTRLTVV.

The chain recombines TRBV27 with TRBJ2-1, with D unresolved. V lost 7 bases, J lost 15 bases, and 19 bases lay in between. The CDR3 totals 12 residues. Per germline, CDR1 MNHEY and CDR2 SMNVEV (reference sequence). CDR3 DNA: TGTGCCAGCACCTCTGGTGGTGGAACGACGTTCTTC. Amino acids: CASTSGGGTTFF.

The rearrangement uses TRBV7-2 and TRBJ2-1; no firm D call. Trimming shortened V by 4 bases and J by 6 bases, and 7 bases separated the two germline ends. This CDR3 contains 12 residues. Germline-derived CDR1 and CDR2 are SGHTA and FQGNSA. The CDR3 DNA reads as TGTGCCAGCAGCTCCCCCTCCAATGAGCAGTTCTTC. Protein sequence: CASSSPSNEQFF.

Regarding this clone: In the same sample, other DNA sequences code for this CDR3. CDR3 DNA sequence: TGCAGCGTTGCACCGGGACAGCCCTACGAGCAGTACTTC. Translated, it gives CSVAPGQPYEQYF. The rearrangement links TRBV29-1 to TRBJ2-7, with 7 bases matching TRBD1. The CDR3 runs 13 residues. Germline V gene sequence: CDR1 SQVTM, CDR2 ANQGSEA. V was pared by 4 bases and J by 2 bases, with 5 bases of the junction left unmatched.

This sequence joins TRBV5-1 and TRBJ2-3, with 11 positions matching TRBD1. V lost 4 bases and J lost 1; bases outside the gene matches: 2. The V gene's germline CDR1 is SGHRS and CDR2 YFSETQ. This CDR3 spans 15 amino acids. The CDR3: CASSQGQGGTDTQYF. CDR3 sequence (DNA): TGCGCCAGCAGCCAGGGACAGGGGGGCACAGATACGCAGTATTTT.

V is TRBV11-2 and J is TRBJ1-3; D remains ambiguous. Germline CDR1 and CDR2: SGHAT and FQNNGV. There are 13 residues in the CDR3. Trimming cost V 5 bases and J 0 bases, with 5 bases left between them. CDR3 sequence: CASSRSSGNTIYF. In DNA form, the CDR3 reads TGTGCCAGCAGCAGGAGCTCTGGAAACACCATATATTTT.

V is TRBV4-2 and J is TRBJ1-4, with 7 bases that match TRBD1. Germline V gene data show CDR1 as LGHNA and CDR2 as YNFKEQ. The CDR3 is 15 amino acids. With 5 bases clipped from V and 4 bases from J, the junction kept 7 bases outside the gene matches. CDR3 coding DNA: TGTGCCAGCAGCACAGCGCAGGGGGTTAATGAAAAACTGTTTTTT. This encodes CASSTAQGVNEKLFF.

V gene TRBV5-1 combines with J gene TRBJ2-5; 8 bases fit TRBD2. With 2 bases clipped from V and 5 bases from J, the junction kept 8 bases outside the gene matches. The CDR3 is 15 amino acids. Germline loops: CDR1 SGHRS, CDR2 YFSETQ. The CDR3 here is CASSLVSGSPETQYF. The CDR3 DNA is TGCGCCAGCAGCTTAGTGAGCGGGAGCCCCGAGACCCAGTACTTC.

The chain combines TRBV11-2 with TRBJ1-4; 7 nucleotides line up with TRBD1. This CDR3 has 13 residues. Germline trimming cut 7 bases from V and 5 bases from J; bases unmatched to any gene: 4. Germline CDR1 is SGHAT and CDR2 is FQNNGV. The CDR3 protein is CASTGTANEKLFF. CDR3 sequence (DNA): TGTGCCAGCACAGGGACAGCAAATGAAAAACTGTTTTTT.

The genes are TRBV21-1 and TRBJ1-2. TRBV21-1 is recorded as a pseudogene. This CDR3 has 13 amino acids. The CDR3, as DNA: TGTGCCAGCAGCCTCCAAGGAGAATATGGCTACACCTTC. Amino acid sequence: CASSLQGEYGYTF.

The chain is built from TRBV6-1 and TRBJ2-5, with a tentative D call TRBD2 (5 bases). V lost 0 bases and J 5 bases, leaving 7 bases between the germline ends. This CDR3 has 13 amino acids. CDR1 is MNHNS and CDR2 is SASEGT in the germline V gene. The CDR3 protein is CASSEAGDETQYF. CDR3 bases: TGTGCCAGCAGTGAAGCGGGAGACGAGACCCAGTACTTC.

The chain combines TRBV27 with TRBJ2-3; TRBD2 is a possible D gene (6 bases). Germline loops: CDR1 MNHEY, CDR2 SMNVEV (reference sequence). The CDR3 length is 15 residues. Trimming pared 8 bases from V and 1 base from J, leaving 16 bases between. Here the CDR3 DNA reads TGTGCCAGCTCCAGGGACTTTGCCCGCACAGATACGCAGTATTTT. This translates into CASSRDFARTDTQYF.

The chain carries TRBV28 and TRBJ2-5; a weak D match, TRBD2 (6 bases). The CDR3 spans 14 residues. V lost 4 bases and J 1 base, leaving 10 bases between the germline ends. Germline values: CDR1 MDHEN, CDR2 SYDVKM. The CDR3 is CASSYSGPQETQYF. DNA for the CDR3: TGTGCCAGCAGTTATAGCGGCCCCCAAGAGACCCAGTACTTC.

The genes are TRBV6-5 and TRBJ1-2, with TRBD1 matching 7 bases. The V gene end was trimmed by 5 bases and the J gene end by 6 bases; junction bases not matched to a gene: 9. The length of the CDR3 is 14 residues. Germline V lookup: CDR1 MNHEY, CDR2 SVGAGI. The CDR3 nucleotides are TGTGCCAGCAGTCCATCCGGGACAGCGGATGGCTACACCTTC. Encoded protein: CASSPSGTADGYTF.